Shown below are 8 T cell receptor beta chains from a single sample sequenced in a study of T cell responses to AZD1222 COVID-19 vaccine. Measured with immunoSEQ multiplex PCR; TCRdb has only the in-frame clones, and not every one. The sample lists about 76,000 clones, about 88% occurring once. The starting material was peripheral blood, obtained on day 0 of AZD1222 vaccination. Receptors were obtained from an adult in good health.

V and J are TRBV11-2 and TRBJ2-1; D tentatively reads TRBD1 or TRBD2 (5 bases each). Trimming took 0 bases from V and 3 from J, leaving 6 bases between them. The CDR3 extends over 14 amino acids. Germline loops: CDR1 SGHAT, CDR2 FQNNGV. CDR3 sequence: CASSLEGVYNEQFF. The CDR3 coding sequence is TGTGCCAGCAGCTTAGAGGGGGTCTACAATGAGCAGTTCTTC. The full variable domain, its missing parts supplied by reference TRBV11-2 and TRBJ2-1, is EAGVAQSPRYKIIEKRQSVAFWCNPISGHATLYWYQQILGQGPKLLIQFQNNGVVDDSQLPKDRFSAERLKGVDSTLKIQPAKLEDSAVYLCASSLEGVYNEQFFGPGTRLTVL.

The gene calls are TRBV19 and TRBJ1-5; the match to TRBD1 covers 8 bases. The CDR3 contains 17 residues. CDR1 and CDR2 (germline): LNHDA, SQIVND (reference sequence). Trimming at V came to 2 bases and at J to 5 bases, leaving 11 bases not matched to a gene. In DNA form, the CDR3 reads TGTGCCAGTAGTATATCAAGCGGACAGGGTGGGGATCAGCCCCAGCATTTT. Encoded protein: CASSISSGQGGDQPQHF. The full variable domain, with the rest looked up from reference TRBV19 and TRBJ1-5, is DGGITQSPKYLFRKEGQNVTLSCEQNLNHDAMYWYRQDPGQGLRLIYYSQIVNDFQKGDIAEGYSVSREKKESFPLTVTSAQKNPTAFYLCASSISSGQGGDQPQHFGDGTRLSIL.

The V gene is TRBV6-1, the J gene TRBJ1-2; the D is unclear. The CDR3 sequence is 15 residues long. Germline V lookup: CDR1 MNHNS, CDR2 SASEGT. Trimming cost V 1 base and J 1 base, with 10 bases left between them. This CDR3 reads CASSEGAALNYGYTF. For the CDR3, the DNA is TGTGCCAGCAGTGAAGGGGCAGCTCTTAACTATGGCTACACCTTC.

This clone has just a few counts. The genes are TRBV6-6 and TRBJ1-1, with 7 bases fitting TRBD1. Per the germline V gene, CDR1 is MNHNY and CDR2 is SVGAGI (reference sequence). V lost 5 bases and J lost 2; bases outside the gene matches: 8. The CDR3 sequence is 15 residues long. CDR3 in amino acids: CASSHPQGTNTEAFF. CDR3 DNA: TGTGCCAGCAGTCATCCACAGGGGACTAACACTGAAGCTTTCTTT.

The V and J genes are TRBV5-1 and TRBJ1-1; D gene uncertain. CDR1 and CDR2 from the germline V gene are SGHRS and YFSETQ. This CDR3 contains 14 residues. Trimming stripped 0 bases from V and 0 bases from J, with 6 bases between. CDR3 sequence: CASSLDPVNTEAFF. DNA of the CDR3: TGCGCCAGCAGCTTGGATCCTGTGAACACTGAAGCTTTCTTT. The whole variable domain, filled in from reference TRBV5-1 and TRBJ1-1, reads KAGVTQTPRYLIKTRGQQVTLSCSPISGHRSVSWYQQTPGQGLQFLFEYFSETQRNKGNFPGRFSGRQFSNSRSEMNVSTLELGDSALYLCASSLDPVNTEAFFGQGTRLTVV.

In its sample, this clone was seen a few times. The chain employs TRBV10-2 and TRBJ2-5, with a tentative D call TRBD1 (6 bases). Per the germline V gene, CDR1 is WSHSY and CDR2 is SAAADI. Trimming left V 2 bases short and J 4 bases short, with 14 bases between. The CDR3 is 15 amino acids. CDR3 in DNA: TGCGCCAGCAGTGAGCCGGACAGTGGTCGAGAGACCCAGTACTTC. As protein: CASSEPDSGRETQYF.

This sequence joins TRBV7-9 and TRBJ2-1; TRBD2 matches at 11 bases. The J segment lost 7 bases and the V segment lost 5 bases, leaving 7 bases of the junction unmatched. CDR1 and CDR2 from the germline V gene are SEHNR and FQNEAQ (reference sequence). The CDR3 covers 15 residues. The CDR3 nucleotides read TGTGCCAGCAGCCCTAGCGGGGGGCCCATGAATGAGCAGTTCTTC. Its protein is CASSPSGGPMNEQFF.

This clone has a handful of counts. The chain links TRBV11-2 to TRBJ2-7; TRBD2 might be the D (6 bases). Deletions cut 0 bases from V and 2 bases from J, with 11 bases between. Per the germline V gene, CDR1 is SGHAT and CDR2 is FQNNGV. The CDR3 covers 15 residues. The DNA of the CDR3 is TGTGCCAGCAGCTTAGATTTAGCGGCTCCCTACGAGCAGTACTTC. This gives the protein CASSLDLAAPYEQYF.